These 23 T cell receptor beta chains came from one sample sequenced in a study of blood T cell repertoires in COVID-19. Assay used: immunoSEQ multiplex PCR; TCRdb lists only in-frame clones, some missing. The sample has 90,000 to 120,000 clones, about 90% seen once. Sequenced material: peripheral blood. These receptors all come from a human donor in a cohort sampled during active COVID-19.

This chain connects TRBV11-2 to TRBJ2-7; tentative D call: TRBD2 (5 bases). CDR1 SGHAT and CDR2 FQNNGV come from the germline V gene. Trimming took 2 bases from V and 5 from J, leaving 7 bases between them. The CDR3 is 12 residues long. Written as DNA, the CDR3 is TGTGCCAGCAGCTTACTCGGGAACGAGCAGTACTTC. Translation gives CASSLLGNEQYF.

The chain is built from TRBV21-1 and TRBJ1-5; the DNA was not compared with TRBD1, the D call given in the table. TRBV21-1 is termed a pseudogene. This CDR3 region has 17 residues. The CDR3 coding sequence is TGTGCCAGCAGCGAAAGAGGGCAGGGGGTATGCGTTCAGCCCCAGCATTTT. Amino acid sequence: CASSERGQGVCVQPQHF.

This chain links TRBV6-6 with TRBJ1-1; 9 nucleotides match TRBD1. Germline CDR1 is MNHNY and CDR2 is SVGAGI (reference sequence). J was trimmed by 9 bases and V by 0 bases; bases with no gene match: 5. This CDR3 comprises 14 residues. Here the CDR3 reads CASSYSPGQGKAFF. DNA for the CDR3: TGTGCCAGCAGTTACTCCCCGGGACAGGGAAAAGCTTTCTTT.

The DNA for the CDR3 is TGTGCCAGTACCGCTCCTTCCGGGACAGGGGACGGGGAGCAGTACTTC. It codes for CASTAPSGTGDGEQYF. The rearrangement links TRBV19 to TRBJ2-7; TRBD1 matches 10 bases. The V and J ends lost 7 bases and 7 bases, in that order; junction bases with no gene match: 16. This CDR3 is 16 amino acids long. Germline values: CDR1 LNHDA, CDR2 SQIVND (reference sequence).

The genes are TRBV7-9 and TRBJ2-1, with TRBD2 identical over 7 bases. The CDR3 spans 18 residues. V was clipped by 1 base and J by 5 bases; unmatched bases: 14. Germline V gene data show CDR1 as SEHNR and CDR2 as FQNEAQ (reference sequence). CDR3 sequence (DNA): TGTGCCAGCAGCTTAGAACTAGCGATTCGTTCTTTTGACAATGAGCAGTTCTTC. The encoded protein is CASSLELAIRSFDNEQFF.

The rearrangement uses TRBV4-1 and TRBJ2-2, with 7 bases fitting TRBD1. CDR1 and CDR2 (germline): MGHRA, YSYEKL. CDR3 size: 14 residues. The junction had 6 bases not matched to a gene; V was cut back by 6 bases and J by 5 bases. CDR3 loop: CASSRGLWTGELFF. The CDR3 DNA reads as TGCGCCAGCAGTAGGGGGCTATGGACCGGGGAGCTGTTTTTT.

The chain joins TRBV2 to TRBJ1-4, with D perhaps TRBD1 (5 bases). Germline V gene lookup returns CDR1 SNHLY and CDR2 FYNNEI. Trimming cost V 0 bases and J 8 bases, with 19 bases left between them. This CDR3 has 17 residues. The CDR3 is CASSEATLQALGEKLFF. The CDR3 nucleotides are TGTGCCAGCAGTGAAGCTACTCTACAGGCCCTCGGCGAAAAACTGTTTTTT.

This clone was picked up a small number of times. This chain's CDR3 is CASSMGTGTYFTEAFF. In nucleotides, the CDR3 is TGTGCCAGTAGTATGGGGACAGGGACTTACTTCACTGAAGCTTTCTTT. The V gene is TRBV19, the J gene TRBJ1-1, with 9 bases lining up with TRBD1. The CDR3 is 16 residues long. The V segment lost 3 bases and the J segment 4 bases; nucleotides outside the gene matches: 9. Germline V gene data show CDR1 as LNHDA and CDR2 as SQIVND (reference sequence).

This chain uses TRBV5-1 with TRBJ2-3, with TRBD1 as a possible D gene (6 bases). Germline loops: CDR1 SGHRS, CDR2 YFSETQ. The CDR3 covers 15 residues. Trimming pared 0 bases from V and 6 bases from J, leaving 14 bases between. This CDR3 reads CASSLGDRSMDTQYF. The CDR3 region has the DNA TGCGCCAGCAGCTTGGGAGACAGGTCTATGGATACGCAGTATTTT.

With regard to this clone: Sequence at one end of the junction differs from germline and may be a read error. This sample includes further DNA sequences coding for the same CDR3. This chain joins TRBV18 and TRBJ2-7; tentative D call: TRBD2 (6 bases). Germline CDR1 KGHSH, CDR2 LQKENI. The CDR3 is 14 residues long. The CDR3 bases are TGTGCCAGCTCACCCCTGGAGGGGCCGCGTGAGCAGTATTTC. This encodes CASSPLEGPREQYF.

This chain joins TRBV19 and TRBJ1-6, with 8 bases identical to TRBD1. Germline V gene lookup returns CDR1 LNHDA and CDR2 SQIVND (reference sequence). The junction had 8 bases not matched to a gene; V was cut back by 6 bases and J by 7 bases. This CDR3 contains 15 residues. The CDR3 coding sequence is TGTGCCAGTAGCCGATACAGGGGGGGGAATTCACCCCTCCACTTT. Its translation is CASSRYRGGNSPLHF.

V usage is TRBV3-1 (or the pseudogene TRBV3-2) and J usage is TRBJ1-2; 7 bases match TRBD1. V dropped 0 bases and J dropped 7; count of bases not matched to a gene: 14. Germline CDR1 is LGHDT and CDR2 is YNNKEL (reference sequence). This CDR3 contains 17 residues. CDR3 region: CASSQERSNKRGPGYTF. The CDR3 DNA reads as TGTGCCAGCAGCCAAGAGCGCTCTAACAAGAGGGGGCCTGGCTACACCTTC.

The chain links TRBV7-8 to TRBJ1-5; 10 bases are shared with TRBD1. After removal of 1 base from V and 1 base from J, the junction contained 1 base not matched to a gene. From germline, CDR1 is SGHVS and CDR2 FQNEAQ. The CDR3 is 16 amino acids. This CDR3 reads CASSLEGQGSNQPQHF. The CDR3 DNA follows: TGTGCCAGCAGCTTAGAGGGACAGGGGAGCAATCAGCCCCAGCATTTT.

The CDR3 DNA sequence: TGTGCCAGCAGTGACTCGCAGGGGGCCAAATCCTACAATGAGCAGTTCTTC. Amino acid sequence: CASSDSQGAKSYNEQFF. V and J are TRBV6-4 and TRBJ2-1, with 8 bases fitting TRBD1. CDR1 and CDR2 (germline): MRHNA, SNTAGT. Trimming took 0 bases from V and 1 from J; bases not matched to a gene: 5. The CDR3 spans 17 residues.

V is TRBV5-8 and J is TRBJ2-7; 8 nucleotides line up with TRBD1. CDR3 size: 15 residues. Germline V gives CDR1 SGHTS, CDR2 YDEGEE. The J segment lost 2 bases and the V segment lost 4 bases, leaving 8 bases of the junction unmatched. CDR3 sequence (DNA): TGTGCCAGCAGCGTATGGACAGGGACGCCCTACGAGCAGTACTTC. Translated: CASSVWTGTPYEQYF.

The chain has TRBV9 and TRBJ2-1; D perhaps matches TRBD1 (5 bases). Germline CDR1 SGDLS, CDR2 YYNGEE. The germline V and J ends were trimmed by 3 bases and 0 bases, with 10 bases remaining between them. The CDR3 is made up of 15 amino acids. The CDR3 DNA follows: TGTGCCAGCAGCGAGACAGTGAGCTCCTACAATGAGCAGTTCTTC. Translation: CASSETVSSYNEQFF.

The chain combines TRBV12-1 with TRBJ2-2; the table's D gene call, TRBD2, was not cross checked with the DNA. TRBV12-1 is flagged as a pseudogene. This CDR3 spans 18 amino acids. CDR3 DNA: TGTGCCAGCAGCTTATCCCCCAGCGGGAGGAAGAGGACCGGGGAGCTGTTTTTT. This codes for CASSLSPSGRKRTGELFF.

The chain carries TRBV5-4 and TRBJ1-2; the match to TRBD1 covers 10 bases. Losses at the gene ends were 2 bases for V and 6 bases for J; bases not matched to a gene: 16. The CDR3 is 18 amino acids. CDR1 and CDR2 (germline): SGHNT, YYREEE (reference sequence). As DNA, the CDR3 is TGTGCCAGCAGCTTACCGCGTTACCCAGACAGGGGGCTTAATGGCTACACCTTC. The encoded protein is CASSLPRYPDRGLNGYTF.

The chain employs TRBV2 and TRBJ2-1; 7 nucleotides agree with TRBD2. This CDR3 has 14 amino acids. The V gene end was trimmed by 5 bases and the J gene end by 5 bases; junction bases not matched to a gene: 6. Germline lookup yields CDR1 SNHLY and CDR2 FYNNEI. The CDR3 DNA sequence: TGTGCCAGCAGTTTCAGGCGGGGGAACAATGAGCAGTTCTTC. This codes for CASSFRRGNNEQFF.

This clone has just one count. The chain's CDR3 is CSGDGGTQETQYF. The CDR3 nucleotides read TGCAGCGGCGACGGGGGGACCCAAGAGACCCAGTACTTC. The chain uses TRBV29-1 and TRBJ2-5; 7 nucleotides line up with TRBD2. The CDR3 contains 13 residues. V lost 7 bases, J lost 1 base, and 6 bases stayed unmatched. Germline V gene sequence: CDR1 SQVTM, CDR2 ANQGSEA.

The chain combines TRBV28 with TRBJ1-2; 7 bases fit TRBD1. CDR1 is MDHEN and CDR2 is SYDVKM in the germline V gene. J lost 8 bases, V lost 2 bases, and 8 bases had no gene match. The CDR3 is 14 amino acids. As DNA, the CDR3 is TGTGCCAGCAGTTTACGACAGGGAATAGACGGCTACACCTTC. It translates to CASSLRQGIDGYTF.

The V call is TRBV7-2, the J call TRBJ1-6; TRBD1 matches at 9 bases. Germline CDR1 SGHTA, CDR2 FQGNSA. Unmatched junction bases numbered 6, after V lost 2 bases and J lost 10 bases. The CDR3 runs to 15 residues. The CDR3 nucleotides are TGTGCCAGCAGCTTATACGGGACAGGGTCCTCACCCCTCCACTTT. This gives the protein CASSLYGTGSSPLHF.

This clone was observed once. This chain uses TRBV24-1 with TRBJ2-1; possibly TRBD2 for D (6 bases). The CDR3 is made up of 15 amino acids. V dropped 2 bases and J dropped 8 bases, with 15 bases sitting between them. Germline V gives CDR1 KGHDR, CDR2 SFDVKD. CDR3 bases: TGTGCCACCAGTGATTCCTTGGGACTCCAGGATGAGCAGTTCTTC. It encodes CATSDSLGLQDEQFF.